These 19 T cell receptor beta chains share one sample of origin, sequenced in a study of cytomegalovirus exposure and HLA in healthy donors. With 60 Vbeta and 13 Jbeta primers, the PCR was carried out. Assay: immunoSEQ multiplex PCR; the TCRdb copy retains only in-frame clones and omits some. The sample yields 100,000 to 150,000 clones, roughly 80% seen once. Sequencing was carried out using PBMCs. These receptor sequences come from a male donor in good health and CMV-seronegative.

This clone was counted only a few times. The rearrangement joins TRBV5-8 to TRBJ2-2, with D possibly TRBD2 on 5 matching bases. Germline V gene data show CDR1 as SGHTS and CDR2 as YDEGEE. The CDR3 length is 14 residues. Trimming shortened V by 3 bases and J by 7 bases, and 13 bases separated the two germline ends. The DNA of the CDR3 is TGTGCCAGCAGCTCCCCACACGGGGACGGGGAGCTGTTTTTT. It is translated as CASSSPHGDGELFF.

V is TRBV11-2 and J is TRBJ2-7; 10 bases map to TRBD1. V lost 6 bases to trimming and J lost 5 bases; unmatched junction nucleotides: 7. Germline V gene sequence: CDR1 SGHAT, CDR2 FQNNGV. This CDR3 comprises 14 residues. As DNA, the CDR3 is TGTGCCAGCAGGCCGCCGGGACAGGGGAACGAGCAGTACTTC. Its translation is CASRPPGQGNEQYF.

This chain links TRBV11-2 with TRBJ2-5; the match to TRBD2 covers 12 bases. V lost 5 bases and J lost 5; bases outside the gene matches: 6. The CDR3 contains 15 residues. The germline CDR1 and CDR2 sequences are SGHAT and FQNNGV. The CDR3 bases are TGTGCCAGCAGCCCGACTAGCGGGAGAGAGGAGACCCAGTACTTC. This sequence encodes CASSPTSGREETQYF.

The J gene is TRBJ2-7, the V gene TRBV13; 7 nucleotides agree with TRBD1. V lost 1 base and J lost 4; bases outside the gene matches: 1. The CDR3 length is 13 residues. Germline CDR1 is PRHDT and CDR2 is FYEKMQ (reference sequence). DNA for the CDR3: TGTGCCAGCAGCTTAGACAGGGGTTACGAGCAGTACTTC. This translates into CASSLDRGYEQYF.

The rearrangement links TRBV4-3 to TRBJ2-3; the D gene is possibly TRBD2 (6 bases). Trimming cost V 0 bases and J 13 bases, with 17 bases left between them. Germline CDR1 reads LGHNA; CDR2 reads YSLEER. The CDR3 runs 14 residues. The CDR3 reads CASSQEAGSGGKYF. The DNA of the CDR3 is TGCGCCAGCAGCCAAGAAGCTGGGTCCGGAGGGAAGTATTTT.

The chain couples TRBV7-9 to TRBJ1-1; TRBD1 agrees at 9 bases. From germline, CDR1 is SEHNR and CDR2 FQNEAQ (reference sequence). The CDR3 totals 12 residues. V shed 5 bases and J 8 bases; nucleotides not matched to a gene: 3. CDR3 protein: CASSLQGAEAFF. The CDR3 DNA follows: TGTGCCAGCAGCCTACAGGGGGCAGAAGCTTTCTTT.

The chain is built from TRBV6-4 and TRBJ1-2, with D uncertain. CDR1 MRHNA and CDR2 SNTAGT come from the germline V gene. This CDR3 contains 12 residues. The germline V and J ends were trimmed by 3 bases and 7 bases, with 9 bases remaining between them. The CDR3 DNA sequence: TGTGCCAGCAGTGATTTATACTCTGGCTACACCTTC. This sequence encodes CASSDLYSGYTF.

The chain employs TRBV7-8 and TRBJ1-5; possible D gene TRBD1, 5 bases. The CDR3 loop spans 13 amino acids. With 5 bases removed from V and 7 bases from J, the gap between germline ends came to 12 bases. The V gene's germline CDR1 is SGHVS and CDR2 FQNEAQ. CDR3 DNA sequence: TGTGCCAGCAGCGAGGGGACTTCCCAGCCCCAGCATTTT. Amino acid sequence: CASSEGTSQPQHF. The full variable domain, rest sourced from reference TRBV7-8 and TRBJ1-5, is GAGVSQSPRYKVAKRGQDVALRCDPISGHVSLFWYQQALGQGPEFLTYFQNEAQLDKSGLPSDRFFAERPEGSVSTLKIQRTQQEDSAVYLCASSEGTSQPQHFGDGTRLSIL.

V usage is TRBV19 and J usage is TRBJ2-7; 8 bases match TRBD1. Germline V CDR1 and CDR2: LNHDA, SQIVND (reference sequence). The J segment lost 3 bases and the V segment lost 6 bases, leaving 19 bases of the junction unmatched. This CDR3 spans 18 amino acids. The CDR3 nucleotides are TGTGCCAGTAGCCCTCGGGACAGGCCAAATACCGTATTCTACGAGCAGTACTTC. Residues: CASSPRDRPNTVFYEQYF.

The J gene is TRBJ2-1, the V gene TRBV6-4, with 10 bases matching TRBD1. The J segment lost 4 bases and the V segment lost 10 bases, leaving 4 bases of the junction unmatched. This CDR3 spans 13 amino acids. CDR1 is MRHNA and CDR2 is SNTAGT in the germline V gene. In DNA form, the CDR3 reads TGTGCCAAGGACAGGGGGTTGTACAATGAGCAGTTCTTC. This encodes CAKDRGLYNEQFF.

The chain is built from TRBV6-1 and TRBJ2-5; D not certain. The V end was cut by 3 bases, the J end by 2 bases, with 7 bases between. This CDR3 has 13 amino acids. CDR1 is MNHNS and CDR2 is SASEGT in the germline V gene. CDR3 DNA sequence: TGTGCCAGCAGTGATTCTCTGCAAGAGACCCAGTACTTC. The encoded protein is CASSDSLQETQYF.

The chain links TRBV9 to TRBJ2-1; possibly TRBD1 for D (5 bases). CDR1 SGDLS and CDR2 YYNGEE come from the germline V gene. The CDR3 runs to 16 residues. V gave up 4 bases and J gave up 0 bases, with 14 bases separating them. The CDR3 loop reads CASSLLQVTSYNEQFF. The CDR3 DNA reads TGTGCCAGCAGCTTGTTACAGGTGACCTCCTACAATGAGCAGTTCTTC. Supplemented by reference TRBV9 and TRBJ2-1, the full variable domain reads DSGVTQTPKHLITATGQRVTLRCSPRSGDLSVYWYQQSLDQGLQFLIQYYNGEERAKGNILERFSAQQFPDLHSELNLSSLELGDSALYFCASSLLQVTSYNEQFFGPGTRLTVL.

The chain employs TRBV27 and TRBJ2-6; weak D call: TRBD1 (5 bases). V lost 6 bases and J lost 0, with 9 bases in between. This CDR3 contains 15 residues. Germline V gene data show CDR1 as MNHEY and CDR2 as SMNVEV (reference sequence). In DNA form, the CDR3 reads TGTGCCAGCAGACCGACAGTCTCTGGGGCCAACGTCCTGACTTTC. Its translation: CASRPTVSGANVLTF.

The chain carries TRBV2 and TRBJ2-1, with no clear D. This CDR3 contains 12 residues. Germline CDR1 and CDR2: SNHLY and FYNNEI. The V end lost 4 bases, the J end lost 9 bases, and 10 bases lay between the germline ends. This CDR3 reads CASSASSVEQFF. The CDR3 nucleotides read TGTGCCAGCAGTGCCTCCTCGGTTGAGCAGTTCTTC. The variable domain in full, completed from reference TRBV2 and TRBJ2-1, reads EPEVTQTPSHQVTQMGQEVILRCVPISNHLYFYWYRQILGQKVEFLVSFYNNEISEKSEIFDDQFSVERPDGSNFTLKIRSTKLEDSAMYFCASSASSVEQFFGPGTRLTVL.

This rearrangement joins TRBV5-1 to TRBJ2-3; 8 nucleotides match TRBD2. Per germline, CDR1 SGHRS and CDR2 YFSETQ. After removal of 0 bases from V and 6 bases from J, the junction contained 6 bases not matched to a gene. The CDR3 has 15 residues. CDR3 amino acids: CASSLEVAGSDTQYF. CDR3 nucleotide sequence: TGCGCCAGCAGCTTGGAGGTAGCGGGATCTGATACGCAGTATTTT.

The V gene is TRBV11-3, the J gene TRBJ2-7; TRBD2 might be the D (6 bases). This CDR3 spans 13 amino acids. The germline V gene encodes CDR1 SGHNT and CDR2 YENEEA. V lost 4 bases and J 5 bases, leaving 12 bases between the germline ends. CDR3 sequence (DNA): TGTGCCAGCAGCTCCGGGACTTTGGACGAGCAGTACTTC. Its translation is CASSSGTLDEQYF.

The chain recombines TRBV29-1 with TRBJ2-7; no firm D call. CDR3 length equals 10 residues. The V end lost 4 bases, the J end lost 8 bases, and 9 bases lay between the germline ends. Looked up from germline, CDR1 is SQVTM and CDR2 is ANQGSEA. The CDR3 loop is CSVVQAKQYF. The CDR3 DNA follows: TGCAGCGTTGTGCAGGCTAAGCAGTACTTC.

V is TRBV30 and J is TRBJ2-5; 8 bases fit TRBD1. V trimming: 2 bases; J trimming: 4 bases; junction bases outside the gene matches: 3. Germline values: CDR1 GTSNPN, CDR2 SVGIG (reference sequence). CDR3 length: 13 amino acids. The CDR3 is CAWSSGGPETQYF. CDR3 sequence (DNA): TGTGCCTGGAGTTCAGGGGGCCCAGAGACCCAGTACTTC.

This clone was recorded a few times. This chain uses TRBV9 with TRBJ1-6; unclear D gene. With 1 base removed from V and 5 bases from J, the gap between germline ends came to 7 bases. The CDR3 is 14 residues long. Germline values: CDR1 SGDLS, CDR2 YYNGEE. The CDR3 DNA follows: TGTGCCAGCAGCGTATACCGAGATAATTCACCCCTCCACTTT. Protein sequence: CASSVYRDNSPLHF.